The 6 T cell receptor beta chains given below trace back to one sample, sequenced in a study of patients and donors after allogeneic stem cell transplantation. TCRdb reprocessed the RT-PCR reads with MiXCR, giving one entry per CDR3 protein. Here the sample spans some 230,000 distinct CDR3 sequences, 13% to 15% being singletons. Material for sequencing was blood, either unsorted or a sorted T cell fraction (not recorded which). The source is a human donor who was either an allogeneic HSCT recipient or a stem cell or donor lymphocyte infusion donor (not recorded which). It is not recorded whose cells these are; they may come from a transplant donor.

The chain is built from TRBV19 and TRBJ2-5; the match to TRBD2 covers 15 bases. The CDR3 has 16 amino acids. With V trimmed by 3 bases and J by 5 bases, 4 bases remained unmatched. CDR1 and CDR2 from the germline V gene are LNHDA and SQIVND (reference sequence). The CDR3 is CASSMGTSGRHETQYF. Written as DNA, the CDR3 is TGTGCCAGTAGTATGGGGACTAGCGGGAGGCATGAGACCCAGTACTTC.

In its sample, this clonotype was seen a few times. J is TRBJ1-1 and V is TRBV18; D is ambiguous. Trimming pared 4 bases from V and 8 bases from J, leaving 20 bases between. The V gene's germline CDR1 is KGHSH and CDR2 LQKENI. The CDR3 is 15 residues long. The CDR3 region has the DNA TGTGCCAGCTCACTCATCGACTCCGTAGATGAGGAAGCTTTCTTT. Translating it yields CASSLIDSVDEEAFF.

This chain uses TRBV23-1 with TRBJ2-5, with 8 bases fitting TRBD1. TRBV23-1 is known as an ORF, though its function is uncertain. Losses at the gene ends were 4 bases for V and 3 bases for J; bases not matched to a gene: 4. This CDR3 is 14 amino acids long. The CDR3 DNA reads as TGCGCCAGCAGTCTTAAGGACAGGGAAGAGACCCAGTACTTC. This gives the protein CASSLKDREETQYF.

This clonotype was picked up a small number of times. The chain has TRBV6-2 or TRBV6-3 and TRBJ1-1; D is ambiguous. The CDR3 runs 18 residues. The V gene's germline CDR1 is MNHEY and CDR2 SVGEGT. Trimming stripped 3 bases from V and 6 bases from J, with 26 bases between. The CDR3 is CASSYLGRKEGKYPEAFF. In nucleotides, the CDR3 is TGTGCCAGCAGTTATCTAGGTCGGAAGGAAGGAAAATACCCTGAAGCTTTCTTT.

This clonotype was observed a few times. The chain joins TRBV6-2 or TRBV6-3 to TRBJ2-3; 10 bases map to TRBD2. Germline lookup yields CDR1 MNHEY and CDR2 SVGEGT. The CDR3 spans 15 residues. With V trimmed by 5 bases and J by 6 bases, 8 bases remained unmatched. CDR3 DNA sequence: TGTGCCAGCAGTATACCAACTAGCGGGACGGATACGCAGTATTTT. Amino acids: CASSIPTSGTDTQYF.

This clonotype showed up many times. J is TRBJ1-4 and V is TRBV4-1, with D perhaps TRBD1 (5 bases). Germline CDR1 reads MGHRA; CDR2 reads YSYEKL. The CDR3 runs to 16 residues. V was clipped by 4 bases and J by 3 bases, with 15 bases between them. CDR3 sequence (DNA): TGCGCCAGCAGCCCGGGAAGACAGTTAGCTAATGAAAAACTGTTTTTT. It is translated as CASSPGRQLANEKLFF.